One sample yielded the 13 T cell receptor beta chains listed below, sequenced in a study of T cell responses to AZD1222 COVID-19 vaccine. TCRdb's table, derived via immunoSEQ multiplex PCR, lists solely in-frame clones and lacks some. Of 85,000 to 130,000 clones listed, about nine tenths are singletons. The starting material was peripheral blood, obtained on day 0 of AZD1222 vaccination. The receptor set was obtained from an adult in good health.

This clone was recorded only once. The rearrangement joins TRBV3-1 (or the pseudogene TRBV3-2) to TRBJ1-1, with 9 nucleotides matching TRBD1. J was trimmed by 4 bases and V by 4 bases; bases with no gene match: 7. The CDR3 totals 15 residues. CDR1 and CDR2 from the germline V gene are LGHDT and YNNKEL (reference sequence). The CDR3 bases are TGTGCCAGCAGCCTGGGGACAGGGAGAACCACTGAAGCTTTCTTT. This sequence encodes CASSLGTGRTTEAFF.

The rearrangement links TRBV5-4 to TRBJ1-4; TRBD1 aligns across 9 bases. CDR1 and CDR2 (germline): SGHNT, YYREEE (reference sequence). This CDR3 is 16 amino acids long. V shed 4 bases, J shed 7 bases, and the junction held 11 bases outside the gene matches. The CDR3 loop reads CASSPGQGREGEKLFF. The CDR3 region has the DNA TGTGCCAGCAGCCCGGGACAGGGCCGGGAAGGTGAAAAACTGTTTTTT.

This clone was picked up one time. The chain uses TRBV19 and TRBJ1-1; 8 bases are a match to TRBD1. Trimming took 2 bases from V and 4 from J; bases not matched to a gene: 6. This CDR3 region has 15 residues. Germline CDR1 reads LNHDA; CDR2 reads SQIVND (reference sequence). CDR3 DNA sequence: TGTGCCAGTAGTATACCCCACAGGGGGGCCACTGAAGCTTTCTTT. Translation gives CASSIPHRGATEAFF.

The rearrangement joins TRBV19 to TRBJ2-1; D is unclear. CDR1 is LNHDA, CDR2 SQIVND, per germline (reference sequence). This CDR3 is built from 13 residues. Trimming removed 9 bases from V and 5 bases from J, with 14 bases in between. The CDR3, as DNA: TGTGCCAGCCGAGCCGACCTAAACAATGAGCAGTTCTTC. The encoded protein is CASRADLNNEQFF. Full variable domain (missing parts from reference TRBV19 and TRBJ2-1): DGGITQSPKYLFRKEGQNVTLSCEQNLNHDAMYWYRQDPGQGLRLIYYSQIVNDFQKGDIAEGYSVSREKKESFPLTVTSAQKNPTAFYLCASRADLNNEQFFGPGTRLTVL.

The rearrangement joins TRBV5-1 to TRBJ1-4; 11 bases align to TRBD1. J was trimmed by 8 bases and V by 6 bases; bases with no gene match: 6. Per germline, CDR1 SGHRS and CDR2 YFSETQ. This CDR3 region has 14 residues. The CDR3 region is CASTKDRGQEKLFF. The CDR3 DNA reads TGCGCCAGCACCAAGGACAGGGGGCAAGAAAAACTGTTTTTT.

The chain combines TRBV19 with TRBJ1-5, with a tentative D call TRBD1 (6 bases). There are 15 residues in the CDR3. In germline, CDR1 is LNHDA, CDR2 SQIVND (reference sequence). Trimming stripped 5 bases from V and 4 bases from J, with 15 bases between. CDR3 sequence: CASSPQKTGNQPQHF. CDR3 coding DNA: TGTGCCAGTAGTCCCCAAAAAACAGGGAATCAGCCCCAGCATTTT.

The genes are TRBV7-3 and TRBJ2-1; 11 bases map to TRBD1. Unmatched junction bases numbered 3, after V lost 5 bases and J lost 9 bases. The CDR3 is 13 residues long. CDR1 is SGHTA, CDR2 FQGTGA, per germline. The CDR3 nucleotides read TGTGCCAGCAGCCCGGGACAGGGGGGTGAGCAGTTCTTC. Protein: CASSPGQGGEQFF.

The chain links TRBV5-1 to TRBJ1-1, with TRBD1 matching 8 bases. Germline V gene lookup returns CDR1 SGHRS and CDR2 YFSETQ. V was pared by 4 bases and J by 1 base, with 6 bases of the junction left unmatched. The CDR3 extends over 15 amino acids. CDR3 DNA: TGCGCCAGCAGCCCGGGGGACAGGACGAACACTGAAGCTTTCTTT. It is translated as CASSPGDRTNTEAFF.

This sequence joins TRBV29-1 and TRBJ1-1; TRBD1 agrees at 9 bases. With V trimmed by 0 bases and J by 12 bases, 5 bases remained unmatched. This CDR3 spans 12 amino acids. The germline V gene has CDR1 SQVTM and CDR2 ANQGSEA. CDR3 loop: CSVEEGTGNTFF. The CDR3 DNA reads TGCAGCGTTGAAGAGGGGACAGGGAATACTTTCTTT. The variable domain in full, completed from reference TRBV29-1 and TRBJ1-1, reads SAVISQKPSRDICQRGTSLTIQCQVDSQVTMMFWYRQQPGQSLTLIATANQGSEATYESGFVIDKFPISRPNLTFSTLTVSNMSPEDSSIYLCSVEEGTGNTFFGQGTRLTVV.

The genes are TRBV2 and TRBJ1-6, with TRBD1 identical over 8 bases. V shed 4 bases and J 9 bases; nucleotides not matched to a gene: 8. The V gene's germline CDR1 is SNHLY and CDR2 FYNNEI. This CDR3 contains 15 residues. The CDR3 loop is CASSGNRGAASPLHF. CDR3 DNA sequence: TGTGCCAGCAGTGGGAACAGGGGGGCGGCTTCACCCCTCCACTTT.

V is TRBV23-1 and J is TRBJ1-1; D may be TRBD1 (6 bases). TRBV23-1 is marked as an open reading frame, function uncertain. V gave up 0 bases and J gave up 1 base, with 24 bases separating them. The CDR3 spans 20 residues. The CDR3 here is CASSQSAIGRGDIGNTEAFF. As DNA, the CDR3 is TGCGCCAGCAGTCAATCGGCTATAGGGAGGGGGGACATAGGGAACACTGAAGCTTTCTTT.

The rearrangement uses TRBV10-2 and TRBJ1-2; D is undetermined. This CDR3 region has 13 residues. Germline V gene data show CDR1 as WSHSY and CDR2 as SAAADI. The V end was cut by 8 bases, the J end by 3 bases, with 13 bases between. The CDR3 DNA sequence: TGCGCCAGCGCCAGCCAGGCCGACTATGGCTACACCTTC. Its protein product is CASASQADYGYTF.

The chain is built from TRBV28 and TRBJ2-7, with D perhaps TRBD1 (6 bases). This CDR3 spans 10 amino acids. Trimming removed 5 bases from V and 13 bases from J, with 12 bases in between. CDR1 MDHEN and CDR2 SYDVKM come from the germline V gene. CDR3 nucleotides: TGTGCCAGCAGTGGGACATTCGAATACTTC. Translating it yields CASSGTFEYF.